This TCR beta chain derives from a study of neurological immune-mediated disorders. V was clipped by 6 bases and J by 8 bases, with 7 bases between them. The CDR3 length is 10 residues. Libraries from sorted cells each used about a million CD4+ or CD8+ T cells. Synthesis of cDNA was carried out by template-switch 5'RACE. The reaction used 10-nucleotide random UMIs. TCRdb fed the 5' RACE reads into MiXCR, producing one record per CDR3 protein. In the table there are some 20,000 distinct CDR3 sequences, roughly 7.5% of which are singletons. This clonotype was seen many times. This chain links TRBV12-3 or TRBV12-4 with TRBJ1-1, with a weak D call TRBD1 (5 bases). The sample was CD8+ T cells from blood. This TCR derives from a woman aged 25 to 39 with HTLV-1-associated myelopathy (HAM/TSP). The CDR3 DNA is TGTGCCAGCAGCGGGACCGAAGCTTTCTTT. It translates to CASSGTEAFF.